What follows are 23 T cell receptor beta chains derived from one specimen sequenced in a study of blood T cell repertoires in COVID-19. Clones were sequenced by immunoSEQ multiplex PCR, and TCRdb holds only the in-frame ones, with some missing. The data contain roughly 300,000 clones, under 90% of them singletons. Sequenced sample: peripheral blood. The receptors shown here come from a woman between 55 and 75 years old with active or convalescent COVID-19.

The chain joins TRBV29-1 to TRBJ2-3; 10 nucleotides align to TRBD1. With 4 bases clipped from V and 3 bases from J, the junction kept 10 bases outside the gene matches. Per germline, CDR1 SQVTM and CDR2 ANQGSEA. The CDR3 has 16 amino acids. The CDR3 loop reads CSVVWNRDRGTDTQYF. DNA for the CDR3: TGCAGCGTTGTCTGGAACCGGGACAGGGGAACAGATACGCAGTATTTT.

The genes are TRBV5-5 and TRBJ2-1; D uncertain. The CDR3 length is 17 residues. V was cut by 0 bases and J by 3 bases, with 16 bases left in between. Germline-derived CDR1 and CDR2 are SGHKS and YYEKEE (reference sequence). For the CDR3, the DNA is TGTGCCAGCAGCTTGGGGCAGGCCCTTACCTTCTACAATGAGCAGTTCTTC. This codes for CASSLGQALTFYNEQFF.

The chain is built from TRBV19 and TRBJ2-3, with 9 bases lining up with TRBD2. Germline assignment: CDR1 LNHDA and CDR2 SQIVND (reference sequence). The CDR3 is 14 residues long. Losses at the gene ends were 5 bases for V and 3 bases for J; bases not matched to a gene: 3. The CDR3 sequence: CASSPSGVTDTQYF. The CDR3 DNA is TGTGCCAGTAGTCCTAGCGGGGTGACAGATACGCAGTATTTT.

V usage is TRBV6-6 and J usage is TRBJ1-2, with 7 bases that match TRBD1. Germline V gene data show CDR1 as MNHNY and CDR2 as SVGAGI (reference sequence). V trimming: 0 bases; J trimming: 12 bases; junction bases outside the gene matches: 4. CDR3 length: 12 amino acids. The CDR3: CASSYSDRIDTF. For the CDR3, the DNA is TGTGCCAGCAGTTACTCGGACAGGATTGACACCTTC.

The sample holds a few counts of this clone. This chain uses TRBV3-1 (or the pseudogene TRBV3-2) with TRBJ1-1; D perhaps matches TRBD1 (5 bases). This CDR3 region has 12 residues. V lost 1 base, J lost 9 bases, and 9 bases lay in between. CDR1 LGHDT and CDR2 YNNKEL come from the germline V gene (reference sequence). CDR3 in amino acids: CASSQGQSKAFF. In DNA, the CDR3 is TGTGCCAGCAGCCAAGGACAGAGTAAAGCTTTCTTT.

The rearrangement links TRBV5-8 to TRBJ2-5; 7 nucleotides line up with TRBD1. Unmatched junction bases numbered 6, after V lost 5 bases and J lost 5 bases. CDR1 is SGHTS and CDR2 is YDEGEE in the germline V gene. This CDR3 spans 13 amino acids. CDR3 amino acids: CASRLTGLETQYF. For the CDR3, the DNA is TGTGCCAGCAGATTGACAGGGTTGGAGACCCAGTACTTC.

The CDR3 bases are TGTGCCAGCAGTTACGCCACAGGGTATGGCTACACCTTC. It encodes CASSYATGYGYTF. The chain combines TRBV6-5 with TRBJ1-2; D is perhaps TRBD1 (6 bases). The V and J ends lost 2 bases and 5 bases respectively, with 9 bases between them. Germline CDR1 is MNHEY and CDR2 is SVGAGI. The CDR3 sequence is 13 residues long.

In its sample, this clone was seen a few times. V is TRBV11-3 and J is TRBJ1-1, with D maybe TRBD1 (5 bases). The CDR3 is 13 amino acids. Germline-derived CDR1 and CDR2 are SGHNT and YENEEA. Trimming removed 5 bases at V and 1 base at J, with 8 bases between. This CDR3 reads CASSPTANTEAFF. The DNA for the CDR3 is TGTGCCAGCAGCCCGACAGCGAACACTGAAGCTTTCTTT.

The CDR3 region has the DNA TGTGCCAGCAGCTTAGTGGGGCAACTGAACACTGAAGCTTTCTTT. Its translation is CASSLVGQLNTEAFF. V usage is TRBV7-9 and J usage is TRBJ1-1, with D tentatively TRBD1 (5 bases). This CDR3 spans 15 amino acids. Between the trimmed V and J ends, which lost 1 base and 0 bases, there was a span of 9 bases. Germline loops: CDR1 SEHNR, CDR2 FQNEAQ (reference sequence).

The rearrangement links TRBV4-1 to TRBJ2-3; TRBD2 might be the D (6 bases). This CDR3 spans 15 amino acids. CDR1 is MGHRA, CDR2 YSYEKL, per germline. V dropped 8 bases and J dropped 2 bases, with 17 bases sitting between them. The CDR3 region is CASGGNIFFTDTQYF. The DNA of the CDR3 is TGCGCCAGCGGAGGGAACATTTTCTTCACAGATACGCAGTATTTT.

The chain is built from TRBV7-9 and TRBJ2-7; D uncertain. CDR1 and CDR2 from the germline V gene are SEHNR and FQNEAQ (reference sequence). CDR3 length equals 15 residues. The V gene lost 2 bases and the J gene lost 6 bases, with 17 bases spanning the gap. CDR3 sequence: CASSLLVQTSGEQYF. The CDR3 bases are TGTGCCAGCAGCTTATTGGTTCAAACTTCGGGCGAGCAGTACTTC.

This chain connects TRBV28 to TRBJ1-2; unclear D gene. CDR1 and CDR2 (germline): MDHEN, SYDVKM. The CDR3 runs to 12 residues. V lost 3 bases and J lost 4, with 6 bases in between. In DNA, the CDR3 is TGTGCCAGCAGTTTTAACGGCTATGGCTACACCTTC. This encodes CASSFNGYGYTF.

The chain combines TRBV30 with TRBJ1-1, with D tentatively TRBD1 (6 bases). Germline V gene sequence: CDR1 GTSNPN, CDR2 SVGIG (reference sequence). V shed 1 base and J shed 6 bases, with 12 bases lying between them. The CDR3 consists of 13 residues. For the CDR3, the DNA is TGTGCCTGGAGTGGAGACAGGCCGTCTGAAGCTTTCTTT. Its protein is CAWSGDRPSEAFF. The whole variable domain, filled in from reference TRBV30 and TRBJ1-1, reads SQTIHQWPATLVQPVGSPLSLECTVEGTSNPNLYWYRQAAGRGLQLLFYSVGIGQISSEVPQNLSASRPQDRQFILSSKKLLLSDSGFYLCAWSGDRPSEAFFGQGTRLTVV.

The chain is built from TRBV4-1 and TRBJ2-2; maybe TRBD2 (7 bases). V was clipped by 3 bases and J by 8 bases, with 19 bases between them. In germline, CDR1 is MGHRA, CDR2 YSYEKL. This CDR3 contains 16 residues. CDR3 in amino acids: CASSHPGRGRGGELFF. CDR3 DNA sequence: TGCGCCAGCAGCCATCCGGGGCGGGGGCGCGGTGGGGAGCTGTTTTTT.

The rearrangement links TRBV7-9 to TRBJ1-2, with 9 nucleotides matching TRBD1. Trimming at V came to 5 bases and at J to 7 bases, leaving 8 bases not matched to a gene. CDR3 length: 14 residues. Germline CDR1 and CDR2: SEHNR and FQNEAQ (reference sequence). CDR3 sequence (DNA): TGTGCCAGCAGCCCCCCCGGACAGGGGTTTGGCTACACCTTC. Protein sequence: CASSPPGQGFGYTF.

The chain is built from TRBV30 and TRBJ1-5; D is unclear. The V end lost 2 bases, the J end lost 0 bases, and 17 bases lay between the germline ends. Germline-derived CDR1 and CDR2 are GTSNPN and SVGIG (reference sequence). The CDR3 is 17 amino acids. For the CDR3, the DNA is TGTGCCTGGAGTCAGGATCCGCCGGGATATAGCAATCAGCCCCAGCATTTT. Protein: CAWSQDPPGYSNQPQHF.

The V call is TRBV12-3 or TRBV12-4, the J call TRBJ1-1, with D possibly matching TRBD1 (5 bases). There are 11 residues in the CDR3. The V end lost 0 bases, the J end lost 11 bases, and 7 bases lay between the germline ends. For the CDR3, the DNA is TGTGCCAGCAGTTTAGCGCGGGACGCTTTCTTT. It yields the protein CASSLARDAFF.

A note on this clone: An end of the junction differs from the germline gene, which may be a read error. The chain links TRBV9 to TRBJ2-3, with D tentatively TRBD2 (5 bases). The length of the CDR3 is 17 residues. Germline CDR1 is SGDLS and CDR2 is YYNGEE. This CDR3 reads CASSVGPSGVSTDTRYF. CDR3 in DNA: TGTGCCAGCAGCGTGGGCCCCAGCGGAGTAAGCACAGATACGCGGTATTTT.

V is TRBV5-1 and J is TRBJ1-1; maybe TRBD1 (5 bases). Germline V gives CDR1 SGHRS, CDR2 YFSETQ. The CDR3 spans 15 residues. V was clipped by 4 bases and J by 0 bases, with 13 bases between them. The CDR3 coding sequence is TGCGCCAGCAGCGGGGCAGAGATCATGAACACTGAAGCTTTCTTT. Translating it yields CASSGAEIMNTEAFF.

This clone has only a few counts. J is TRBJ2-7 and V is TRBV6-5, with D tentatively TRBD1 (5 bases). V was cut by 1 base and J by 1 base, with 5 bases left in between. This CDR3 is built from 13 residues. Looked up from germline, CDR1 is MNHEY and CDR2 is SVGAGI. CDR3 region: CASSYYRSYEQYF. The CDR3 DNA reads TGTGCCAGCAGTTACTACAGGTCCTACGAGCAGTACTTC.

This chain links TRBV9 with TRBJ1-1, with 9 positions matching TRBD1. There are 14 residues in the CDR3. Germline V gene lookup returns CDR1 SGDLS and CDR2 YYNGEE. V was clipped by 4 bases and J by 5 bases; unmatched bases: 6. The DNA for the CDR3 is TGTGCCAGCAGCTCGAGACAGGGGGGGACTGAAGCTTTCTTT. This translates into CASSSRQGGTEAFF.

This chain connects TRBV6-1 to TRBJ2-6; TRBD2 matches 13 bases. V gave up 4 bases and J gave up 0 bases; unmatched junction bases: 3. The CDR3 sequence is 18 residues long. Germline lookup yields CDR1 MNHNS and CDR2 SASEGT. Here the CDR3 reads CASSGGLAGFSGANVLTF. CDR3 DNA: TGTGCCAGCAGTGGGGGACTAGCGGGGTTCTCTGGGGCCAACGTCCTGACTTTC.

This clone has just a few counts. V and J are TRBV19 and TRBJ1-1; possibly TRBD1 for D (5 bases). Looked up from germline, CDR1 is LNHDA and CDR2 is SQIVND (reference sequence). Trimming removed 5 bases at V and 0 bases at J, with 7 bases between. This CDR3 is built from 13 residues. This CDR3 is CASSSTVNTEAFF. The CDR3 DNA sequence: TGTGCCAGTAGTTCGACAGTGAACACTGAAGCTTTCTTT.